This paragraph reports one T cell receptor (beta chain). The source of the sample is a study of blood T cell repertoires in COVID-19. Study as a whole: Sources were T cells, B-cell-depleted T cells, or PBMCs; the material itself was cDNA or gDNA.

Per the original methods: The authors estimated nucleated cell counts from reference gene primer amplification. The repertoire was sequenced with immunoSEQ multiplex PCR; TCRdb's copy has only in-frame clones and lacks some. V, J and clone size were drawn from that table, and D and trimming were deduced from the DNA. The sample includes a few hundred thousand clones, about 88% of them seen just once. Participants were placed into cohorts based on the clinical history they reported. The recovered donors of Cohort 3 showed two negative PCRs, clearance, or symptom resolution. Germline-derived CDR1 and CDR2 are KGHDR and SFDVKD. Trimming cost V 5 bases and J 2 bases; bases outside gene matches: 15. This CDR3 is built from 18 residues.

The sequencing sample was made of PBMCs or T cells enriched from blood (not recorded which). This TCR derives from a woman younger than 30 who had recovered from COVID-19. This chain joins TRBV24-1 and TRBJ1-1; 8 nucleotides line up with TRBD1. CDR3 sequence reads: CATSVLPPKDRVNTEAFF. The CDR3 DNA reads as TGTGCCACCAGTGTCCTGCCTCCAAAGGACAGGGTCAACACTGAAGCTTTCTTT.